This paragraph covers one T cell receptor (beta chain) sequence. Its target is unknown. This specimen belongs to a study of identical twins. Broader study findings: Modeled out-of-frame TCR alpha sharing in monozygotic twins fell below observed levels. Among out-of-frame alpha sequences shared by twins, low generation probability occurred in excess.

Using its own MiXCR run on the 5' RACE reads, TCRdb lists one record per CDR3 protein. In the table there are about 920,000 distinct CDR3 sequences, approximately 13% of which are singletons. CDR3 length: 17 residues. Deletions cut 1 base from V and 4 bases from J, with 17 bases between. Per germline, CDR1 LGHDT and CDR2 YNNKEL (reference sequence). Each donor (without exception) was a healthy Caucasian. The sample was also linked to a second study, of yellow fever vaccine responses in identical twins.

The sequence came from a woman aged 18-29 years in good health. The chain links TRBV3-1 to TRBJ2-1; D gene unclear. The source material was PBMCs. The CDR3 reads CASSQAGLVGSYNEQFF. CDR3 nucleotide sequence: TGTGCCAGCAGCCAAGCGGGCTTAGTCGGGTCTTACAATGAGCAGTTCTTC.